The entry below describes one T cell receptor (beta chain). The CDR3 consists of 15 residues. Germline CDR1 reads KGHSH; CDR2 reads LQKENI. Trimming took 3 bases from V and 5 from J; bases not matched to a gene: 8. This record comes from a study of blood T cell repertoires in COVID-19. The repertoire was sequenced with immunoSEQ multiplex PCR; TCRdb's copy has only in-frame clones and lacks some. The sample has fewer than 350,000 clones; around 88% are singletons. The TCR was taken from a woman aged 40 to 50 who had recovered from COVID-19. V usage is TRBV18 and J usage is TRBJ1-2, with 8 positions matching TRBD1. The sample was PBMCs or T cells enriched from blood (not recorded which). This CDR3 is CASSPGQGAGYGYTF. CDR3 bases: TGTGCCAGCTCACCCGGCCAGGGGGCAGGATATGGCTACACCTTC.